This T cell receptor (beta chain) is drawn from a study of blood T cell repertoires in COVID-19. Overall study: Sample material is recorded as cDNA or gDNA derived from T cells, B-cell-depleted T cells, or PBMCs.

Participants were aged about 18 to 89 years from about 25 US areas. Categorization into cohorts depended on clinical history that participants reported. Recovered Cohort 3 donors showed two negative PCRs, clearance, or symptom resolution. Generated by immunoSEQ multiplex PCR, the TCRdb table keeps only in-frame clones and is missing some. The sample yields 170,000 or so clones, almost 80% seen once. This CDR3 contains 18 residues. Trimming removed 0 bases from V and 9 bases from J, with 26 bases in between. Per the germline V gene, CDR1 is LGHDT and CDR2 is YNNKEL (reference sequence). This chain joins TRBV3-1 (or the pseudogene TRBV3-2) and TRBJ1-1; unclear D gene. The specimen sequenced was PBMCs or T cells enriched from blood (not recorded which). The sequence came from a woman aged 45-60 years who had recovered from COVID-19. The DNA of the CDR3 is TGTGCCAGCAGCCAAGATCGCCGTCCCCCGTTAGGAGACGTGCAAGCTTTCTTT. This sequence encodes CASSQDRRPPLGDVQAFF.